This T cell receptor (beta chain) comes out of a study of early T cells in non-severe SARS-CoV-2 infection. Turning to the study itself: Whole-blood bulk RNA, unsorted, was sequenced, and chains were unpaired.

Unique molecular identifiers tagged individual cDNA molecules. TCRdb recomputed calls from the 5' RACE reads with MiXCR, one row per CDR3 protein. The table lists around 61,000 distinct CDR3 sequences, approximately 10% of them singletons. The study's findings and limits: In VDJdb matching, anti-spike CD8 responses were favored while private and CD4 specificities went missing.

The CDR3 runs 12 residues. Trimming took off 2 bases at V and 4 bases at J, with 2 bases between the two ends. This clonotype was found many times. Its target is unknown. Input material: whole blood. The TCR sequence derives from an adult who was a healthcare worker with PCR-confirmed SARS-CoV-2 infection or an uninfected control (not recorded which). The chain has TRBV12-3 or TRBV12-4 and TRBJ1-4, with unresolved D. CDR3 sequence reads: CASSLSNEKLFF. DNA for the CDR3: TGTGCCAGCAGTTTAAGTAATGAAAAACTGTTTTTT.